A selection of T cell receptor beta chains follows, all from one sample in a study of T cell changes during pregnancy in multiple sclerosis. The assay was immunoSEQ multiplex PCR, and TCRdb's table has in-frame clones only and misses some. The profile covers 70,000 to 100,000 clones, with about 94% appearing a single time and about 2.4% taken by the ten largest. The sample in question was peripheral blood, obtained in the third trimester of pregnancy. The receptors here all came from a female donor with multiple sclerosis, enrolled in a pregnancy study. Both conserved end residues are trimmed from each CDR3. The order of the fields is V gene, clone size, J gene, CDR3 protein. Some rows mark clone size as missing; the rest say once, few, many or name a class of expanded clone.

TRBV7-2	.	TRBJ2-3	ASSYGQGTDTQY
TRBV7-9	.	TRBJ2-3	ASSAGGSGDTQY
TRBV5-4	.	TRBJ2-5	ASSTGLAEQETQY
TRBV5-1	.	TRBJ1-2	ASSLAGQDYGYT
TRBV5-1	.	TRBJ2-1	ASSSSEGQSSYNEQF
TRBV5-6	.	TRBJ2-3	ASSLVEGTQY
TRBV5-1	once	TRBJ2-7	ASSLAPLGTGVPPYEQY
TRBV28	.	TRBJ2-1	ASSLSPDQTGFYNEQF
TRBV9	.	TRBJ2-1	ASSVGLSHNEQF
TRBV30	.	TRBJ1-2	AGRSGGDGYT
TRBV21-1	.	TRBJ2-7	ASSKPVYGAGKDEQY
TRBV19	many	TRBJ1-2	ASSLLGIGTGWYGYT
TRBV29-1	.	TRBJ2-7	SATGGPSYEQY
TRBV4-3	.	TRBJ2-7	ASSQSTVSEQY
TRBV6-6	.	TRBJ1-2	ASSLAGQPPYGYT
TRBV2	.	TRBJ1-2	ASSGTYGYT
TRBV19	.	TRBJ2-3	ASSLQGATDTQY
TRBV15	.	TRBJ2-3	ATGQRGSTDTQY
TRBV2	.	TRBJ2-3	ASTPRGTDTQY
TRBV5-1	.	TRBJ2-7	ASKRTGGREQY
TRBV29-1	.	.	SVDRGSDEQY
TRBV28	.	TRBJ1-1	ASSSVLVEVNTEAF
TRBV30	.	TRBJ2-2	AWSVPDTGELF
TRBV7-9	.	TRBJ2-7	ASSSAGGGDEQY
TRBV18	.	TRBJ2-1	ASSPGGGIHEQF
TRBV25-1	.	TRBJ2-3	ASSGSGLAGGPSDTQY
TRBV7-9	.	TRBJ1-1	ASSSTRDRVTEAF
TRBV18	.	TRBJ1-1	ASSPREQGADTEAF
TRBV28	.	TRBJ1-1	ASSAQGREAF
TRBV28	.	TRBJ1-5	ASSFREFNQPQH
TRBV28	.	TRBJ2-7	ASSLNGQGAFEQY
TRBV5-1	.	TRBJ2-2	ASSLWGVNTGELF
TRBV19	.	TRBJ2-3	AGYRGTSGASTDTQY
TRBV5-1	.	TRBJ2-5	ASSFQETQY
TRBV5-4	once	TRBJ2-6	ASSSPGQGAGANVLT
TRBV30	.	TRBJ2-5	AWSLEWSSGRAYSQETQY
TRBV2	.	TRBJ2-3	ASTRGLADTQY
TRBV5-1	.	TRBJ2-7	ASGAGTGPYEQY
TRBV29-1	few	TRBJ1-1	SVGLLNTEAF
TRBV2	.	TRBJ2-1	ASSRGTDTPYNEQF
TRBV7-8	.	TRBJ1-3	ASSYRDNIRGLY
TRBV7-2	.	TRBJ2-1	ASSFTTGTYNEQF
TRBV28	.	TRBJ1-4	ASSPTTVIANEKLF